This TCR beta chain was observed in a study of intratumoral heterogeneity in liver cancer. Libraries were prepared by immunoSEQ multiplex PCR; TCRdb keeps only in-frame clonotypes and omits some of them. Among 21,000 or so clones listed, over 60% were seen once. V was cut by 2 bases and J by 3 bases, with 17 bases left in between. Germline V CDR1 and CDR2: MNHNS, SASEGT. CDR3 length: 16 residues. As for this clone: No antigen is known for it.

Study-wide points: The authors noted under-sampled tumor-infiltrating lymphocyte representation as a limitation.

Before surgical resection, these early-stage hepatocellular carcinoma patients received no treatment. This receptor was obtained from a woman aged 65 to 85 with hepatocellular carcinoma. V gene TRBV6-1 combines with J gene TRBJ2-7; maybe TRBD1 (6 bases). This sample comprised tumor-adjacent normal tissue, obtained before any cancer treatment. The CDR3 bases are TGTGCCAGCAGTGAAATTCTGAGGGACAAGAACTACGAGCAGTACTTC. Protein product: CASSEILRDKNYEQYF.